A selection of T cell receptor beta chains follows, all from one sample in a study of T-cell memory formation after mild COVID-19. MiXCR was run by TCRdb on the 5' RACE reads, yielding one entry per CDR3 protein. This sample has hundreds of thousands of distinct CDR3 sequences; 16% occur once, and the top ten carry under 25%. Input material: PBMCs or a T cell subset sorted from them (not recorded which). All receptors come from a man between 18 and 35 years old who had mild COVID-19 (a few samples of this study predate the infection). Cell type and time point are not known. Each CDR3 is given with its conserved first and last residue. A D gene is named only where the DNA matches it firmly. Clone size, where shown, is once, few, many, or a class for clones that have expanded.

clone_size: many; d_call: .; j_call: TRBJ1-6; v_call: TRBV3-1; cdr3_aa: CASSFTQRDLNF; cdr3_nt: TGTGCCAGCAGCTTCACGCAGCGGGACCTAAACTTT
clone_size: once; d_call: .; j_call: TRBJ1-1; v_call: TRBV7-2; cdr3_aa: CASSLRQLTEAFF; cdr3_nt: TGTGCCAGCAGCTTGAGGCAACTCACTGAAGCTTTCTTT
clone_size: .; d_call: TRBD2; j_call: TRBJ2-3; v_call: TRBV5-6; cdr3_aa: CASSIMGLAGEGPAADTQYF; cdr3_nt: TGTGCCAGCAGCATTATGGGACTAGCGGGGGAGGGACCCGCGGCAGATACGCAGTATTTT
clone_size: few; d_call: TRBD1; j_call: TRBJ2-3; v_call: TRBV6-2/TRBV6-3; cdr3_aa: CASSGQGAVTDTQYF; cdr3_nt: TGTGCCAGCAGCGGACAGGGGGCGGTCACAGATACGCAGTATTTT
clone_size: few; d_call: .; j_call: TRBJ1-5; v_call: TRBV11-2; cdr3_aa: CASSFTQNQPQHF; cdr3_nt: TGTGCCAGCAGCTTTACCCAAAATCAGCCCCAGCATTTT
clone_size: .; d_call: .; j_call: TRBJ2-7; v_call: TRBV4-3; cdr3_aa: CASSQGSSYEQYF; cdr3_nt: TGCGCCAGCAGCCAAGGGAGCTCCTACGAGCAGTACTTC
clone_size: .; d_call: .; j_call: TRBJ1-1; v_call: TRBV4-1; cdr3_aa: CASSQLLRTSTEAFF; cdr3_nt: TGCGCCAGCAGCCAATTATTGAGGACGTCCACTGAAGCTTTCTTT
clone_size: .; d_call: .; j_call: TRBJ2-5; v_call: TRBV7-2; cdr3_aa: CASSPNGFVAQYF; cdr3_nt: TGTGCCAGCAGCCCCAATGGGTTCGTAGCACAGTACTTC
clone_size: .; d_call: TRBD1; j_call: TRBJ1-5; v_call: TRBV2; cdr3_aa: CASSGGDRVQPQHF; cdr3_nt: TGTGCCAGCAGTGGGGGGGACAGGGTTCAGCCCCAGCATTTT
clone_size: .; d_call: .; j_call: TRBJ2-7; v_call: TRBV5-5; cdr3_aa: CASTRDTYYEQYF; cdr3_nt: TGTGCCAGTACCCGGGACACCTACTACGAGCAGTACTTC
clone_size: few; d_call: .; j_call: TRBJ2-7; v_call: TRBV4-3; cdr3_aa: CASSQGLQATYEQYF; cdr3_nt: TGCGCCAGCAGCCAAGGTCTCCAGGCGACCTACGAGCAGTACTTC
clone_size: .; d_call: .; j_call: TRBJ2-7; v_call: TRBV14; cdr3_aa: CASSQVPLYEQYF; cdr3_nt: TGTGCCAGCAGCCAAGTTCCGCTCTACGAGCAGTACTTC
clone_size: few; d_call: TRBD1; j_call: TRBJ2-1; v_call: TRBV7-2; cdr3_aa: CASSRGQNEEQFF; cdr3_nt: TGTGCCAGCAGCCGGGGACAGAACGAGGAGCAGTTCTTC
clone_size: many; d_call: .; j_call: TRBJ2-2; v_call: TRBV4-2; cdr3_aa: CASSQVGGGPNTGELFF; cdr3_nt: TGTGCCAGCAGCCAAGTCGGAGGGGGGCCTAACACCGGGGAGCTGTTTTTT
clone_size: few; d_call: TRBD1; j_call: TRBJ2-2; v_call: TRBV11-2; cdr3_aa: CASSLDSWGQGSSETNTGELFF; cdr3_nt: TGTGCCAGCAGCTTAGATTCCTGGGGACAGGGATCATCCGAGACGAACACCGGGGAGCTGTTTTTT
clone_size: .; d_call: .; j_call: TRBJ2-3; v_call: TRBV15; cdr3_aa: CATSIGESTDTQYF; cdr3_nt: TGTGCCACCAGCATCGGGGAGAGCACAGATACGCAGTATTTT
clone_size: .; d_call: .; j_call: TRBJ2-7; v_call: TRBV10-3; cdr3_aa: CAIGSESYEQYF; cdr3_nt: TGTGCCATCGGGTCCGAGTCCTACGAGCAGTACTTC
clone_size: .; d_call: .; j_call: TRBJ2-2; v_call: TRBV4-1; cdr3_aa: CASSQGQGGAGELFF; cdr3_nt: TGCGCCAGCAGCCAAGGACAGGGAGGGGCCGGGGAGCTGTTTTTT
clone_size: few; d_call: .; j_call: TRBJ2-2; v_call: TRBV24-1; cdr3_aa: CATSDFGGTHTGELFF; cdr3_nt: TGTGCCACCAGTGATTTCGGCGGGACACACACCGGGGAGCTGTTTTTT
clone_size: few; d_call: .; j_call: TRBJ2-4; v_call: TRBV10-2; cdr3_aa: CASRDPILVKNIQYF; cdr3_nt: TGCGCCAGCAGGGACCCTATCCTTGTCAAAAACATTCAGTACTTC
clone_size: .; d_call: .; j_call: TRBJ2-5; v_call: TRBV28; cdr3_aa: CASSGNGETQYF; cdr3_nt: TGTGCCAGCAGTGGGAATGGGGAGACCCAGTACTTC
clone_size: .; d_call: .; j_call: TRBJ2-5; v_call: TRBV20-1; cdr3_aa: CSVNRAKTQYF; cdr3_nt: TGCAGTGTGAATAGGGCAAAGACCCAGTACTTC
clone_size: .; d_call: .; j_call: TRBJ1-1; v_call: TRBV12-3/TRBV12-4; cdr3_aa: CASSFTPNTEAFF; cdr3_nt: TGTGCCAGCAGTTTTACACCGAACACTGAAGCTTTCTTT
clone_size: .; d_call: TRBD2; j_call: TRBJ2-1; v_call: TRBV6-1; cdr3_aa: CASSRGLAGDNYNEQFF; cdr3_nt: TGTGCCAGCAGCCGAGGACTAGCGGGGGACAACTACAATGAGCAGTTCTTC
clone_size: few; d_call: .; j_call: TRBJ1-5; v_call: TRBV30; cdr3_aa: CAWRPGNQPQHF; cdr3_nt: TGTGCCTGGAGGCCTGGCAATCAGCCCCAGCATTTT
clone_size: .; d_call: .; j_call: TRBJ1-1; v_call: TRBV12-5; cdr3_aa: CASGSLNQGTEAFF; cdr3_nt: TGTGCTAGTGGTTCACTCAACCAGGGCACTGAAGCTTTCTTT
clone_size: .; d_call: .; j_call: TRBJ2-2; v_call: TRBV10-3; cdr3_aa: CASKAGQGLDTGELFF; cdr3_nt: TGTGCCTCGAAAGCTGGGCAGGGGTTAGACACCGGGGAGCTGTTTTTT
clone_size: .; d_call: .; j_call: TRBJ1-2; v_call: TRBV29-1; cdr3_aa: CSAQGVYGYTF; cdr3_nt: TGCAGCGCACAGGGCGTCTATGGCTACACCTTC
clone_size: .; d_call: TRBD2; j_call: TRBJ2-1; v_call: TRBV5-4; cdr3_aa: CASKLAGGPGEQFF; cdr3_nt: TGTGCCAGCAAGCTAGCGGGGGGGCCCGGTGAGCAGTTCTTC
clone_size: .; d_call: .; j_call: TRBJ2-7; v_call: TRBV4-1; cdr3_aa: CASSPPGRVAYEQYF; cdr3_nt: TGCGCCAGCAGCCCCCCAGGCAGGGTAGCCTACGAGCAGTACTTC
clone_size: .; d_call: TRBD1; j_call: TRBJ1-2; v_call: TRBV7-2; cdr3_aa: CASSLTGFYGYTF; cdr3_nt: TGTGCCAGCAGCCTGACAGGGTTCTATGGCTACACCTTC
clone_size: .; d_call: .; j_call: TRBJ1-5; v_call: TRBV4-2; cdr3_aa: CASSQEDGVGNQPQHF; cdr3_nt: TGTGCCAGCAGCCAAGAGGATGGGGTCGGTAATCAGCCCCAGCATTTT
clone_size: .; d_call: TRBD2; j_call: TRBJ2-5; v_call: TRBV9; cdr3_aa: CASSVGGTRVQETQYF; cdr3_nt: TGTGCCAGCAGCGTAGGTGGGACTAGGGTACAAGAGACCCAGTACTTC
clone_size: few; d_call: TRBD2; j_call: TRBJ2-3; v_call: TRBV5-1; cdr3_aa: CASTPGGVTDTQYF; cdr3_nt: TGCGCCAGCACCCCGGGGGGGGTTACAGATACGCAGTATTTT
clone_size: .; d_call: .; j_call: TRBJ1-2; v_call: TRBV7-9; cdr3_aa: CASSLETAFYGYTF; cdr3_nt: TGTGCCAGCAGCTTAGAAACAGCTTTCTATGGCTACACCTTC
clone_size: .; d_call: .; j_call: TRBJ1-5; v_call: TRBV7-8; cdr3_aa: CASSGVSQPQHF; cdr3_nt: TGTGCCAGCAGCGGGGTGAGTCAGCCCCAGCATTTT
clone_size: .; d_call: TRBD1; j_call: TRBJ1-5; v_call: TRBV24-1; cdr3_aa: CATSDPGQGGFQHF; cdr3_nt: TGTGCCACCAGTGATCCGGGACAGGGGGGATTCCAGCATTTT
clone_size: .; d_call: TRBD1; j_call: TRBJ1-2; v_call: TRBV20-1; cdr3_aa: CSASGTEISNYGYTF; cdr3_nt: TGCAGTGCTTCCGGGACAGAGATCTCTAACTATGGCTACACCTTC
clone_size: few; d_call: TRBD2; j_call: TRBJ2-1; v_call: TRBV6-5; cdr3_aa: CASSYSSTGGNEQFF; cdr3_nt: TGTGCCAGCAGTTACTCTTCTACGGGGGGGAATGAGCAGTTCTTC
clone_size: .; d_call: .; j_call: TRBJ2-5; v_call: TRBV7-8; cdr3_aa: CASGGGEETQYF; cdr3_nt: TGTGCCAGTGGGGGGGGCGAAGAGACCCAGTACTTC
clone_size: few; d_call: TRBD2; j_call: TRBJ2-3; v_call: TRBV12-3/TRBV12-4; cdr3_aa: CASSFGTTSTDTQYF; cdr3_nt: TGTGCCAGCAGTTTTGGGACTACTAGCACAGATACGCAGTATTTT
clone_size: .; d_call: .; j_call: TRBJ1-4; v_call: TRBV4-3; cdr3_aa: CASSQRGATSEKLFF; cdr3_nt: TGCGCCAGCAGCCAAAGGGGGGCCACATCTGAAAAACTGTTTTTT
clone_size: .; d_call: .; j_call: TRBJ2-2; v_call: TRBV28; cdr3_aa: CASSLGGGTHTGELFF; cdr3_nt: TGTGCCAGCAGCCTAGGAGGGGGCACGCACACCGGGGAGCTGTTTTTT
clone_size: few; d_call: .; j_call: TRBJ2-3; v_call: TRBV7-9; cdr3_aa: CASSTELGTRGYF; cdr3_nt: TGTGCCAGCAGCACGGAACTCGGGACACGCGGGTATTTT
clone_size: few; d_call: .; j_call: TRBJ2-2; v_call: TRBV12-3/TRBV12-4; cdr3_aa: CASTGGGGSTGELFF; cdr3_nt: TGTGCCAGCACCGGCGGTGGGGGTAGCACCGGGGAGCTGTTTTTT
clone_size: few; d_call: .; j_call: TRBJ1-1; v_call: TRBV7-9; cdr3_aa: CASTLDGGATEAFF; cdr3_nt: TGTGCCAGCACCCTAGACGGGGGCGCGACTGAAGCTTTCTTT
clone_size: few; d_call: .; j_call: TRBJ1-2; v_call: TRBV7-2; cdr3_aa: CASSLAPGVLGYTF; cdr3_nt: TGTGCCAGCAGCTTAGCGCCGGGGGTCCTTGGCTACACCTTC
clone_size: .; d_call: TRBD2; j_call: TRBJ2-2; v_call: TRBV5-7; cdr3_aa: CASSFCGGGRLNSNTGELFF; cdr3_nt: TGTGCCAGCAGCTTCTGCGGGGGAGGCCGGCTGAATTCGAACACCGGGGAGCTGTTTTTT
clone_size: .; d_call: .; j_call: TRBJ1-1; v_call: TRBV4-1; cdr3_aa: CASSQGPKGDTEAFF; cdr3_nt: TGCGCCAGCAGCCAAGGACCTAAAGGGGACACTGAAGCTTTCTTT
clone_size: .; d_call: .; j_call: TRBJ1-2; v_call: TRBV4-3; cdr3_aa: CASSQGPGFVSYGYTF; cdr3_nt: TGCGCCAGCAGCCAGGGACCGGGTTTCGTTAGCTATGGCTACACCTTC
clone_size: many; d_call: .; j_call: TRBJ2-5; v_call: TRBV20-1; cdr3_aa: CSASQGLETQYF; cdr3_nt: TGCAGTGCTAGCCAGGGACTGGAGACCCAGTACTTC